Listed here are 17 T cell receptor beta chains from one sample, sequenced in a study of cytomegalovirus exposure and HLA in healthy donors. In the PCR, 60 Vbeta and 13 Jbeta primers were used. Profiling relied on immunoSEQ multiplex PCR, and the TCRdb table lists in-frame clones only, not all of them. The data show roughly 100,000 clones, with 78% seen just once and roughly 1.3% held by the top ten. Sequenced sample: PBMCs. The source of these receptors is a young man in good health and CMV-seronegative.

The genes are TRBV6-4 and TRBJ2-5; TRBD1 aligns across 9 bases. This CDR3 spans 15 amino acids. Germline-derived CDR1 and CDR2 are MRHNA and SNTAGT. V was clipped by 3 bases and J by 1 base; unmatched bases: 3. CDR3: CASSETGGSQETQYF. The DNA of the CDR3 is TGTGCCAGCAGTGAGACAGGGGGATCCCAAGAGACCCAGTACTTC.

V and J are TRBV10-3 and TRBJ2-7, with no clear D. Looked up from germline, CDR1 is ENHRY and CDR2 is SYGVKD. CDR3 length equals 15 residues. Between the trimmed V and J ends, which lost 3 bases and 0 bases, there was a span of 12 bases. Written as DNA, the CDR3 is TGTGCCATCAGTGATGAGCAGGAACCCTCCTACGAGCAGTACTTC. Translated: CAISDEQEPSYEQYF.

The CDR3 DNA is TGTGCAAGTCACTTAGGGACAGGAAACAAGATCTACGAGCAGTACTTC. Translating gives CASHLGTGNKIYEQYF. This chain links TRBV12-2 with TRBJ2-7; TRBD1 was called by the table and not checked on the DNA. TRBV12-2 is a known pseudogene. The CDR3 runs to 16 residues.

On this clone itself: At one end the junction does not follow the germline gene, possibly because of a read error. The chain has TRBV6-5 and TRBJ2-3; no clear D. The CDR3 consists of 14 residues. The germline CDR1 and CDR2 sequences are MNHEY and SVGAGI. CDR3 protein: CARSGRPSTDTQYF. The CDR3 DNA is TGTGCCCGCAGTGGGCGACCTAGCACAGATACGCAGTATTTT.

V is TRBV10-1 and J is TRBJ2-2; 7 bases line up with TRBD1. The CDR3 has 14 amino acids. Trimming cost V 6 bases and J 5 bases; bases outside gene matches: 6. Per germline, CDR1 WNHNN and CDR2 SYGVQD (reference sequence). CDR3 protein: CASRETGRTGELFF. CDR3 bases: TGCGCCAGCAGAGAGACAGGGCGGACCGGGGAGCTGTTTTTT.

The chain couples TRBV19 to TRBJ1-2, with 7 nucleotides matching TRBD1. The germline V gene encodes CDR1 LNHDA and CDR2 SQIVND (reference sequence). The V and J ends lost 3 bases and 6 bases, in that order; junction bases with no gene match: 7. CDR3 length: 14 residues. The CDR3 DNA reads TGTGCCAGTAGTATCCAGGGGGGTCAGAATGGCTACACCTTC. It translates to CASSIQGGQNGYTF.

This chain joins TRBV11-3 and TRBJ2-7, with TRBD2 identical over 12 bases. The germline V gene encodes CDR1 SGHNT and CDR2 YENEEA. Unmatched junction bases numbered 0, after V lost 3 bases and J lost 3 bases. The CDR3 consists of 14 residues. CDR3 in amino acids: CASSLTSGSYEQYF. The CDR3 nucleotides are TGTGCCAGCAGCTTGACTAGCGGGAGCTACGAGCAGTACTTC.

This chain joins TRBV6-5 and TRBJ1-5; maybe TRBD1 (6 bases). Deletions cut 0 bases from V and 1 base from J, with 7 bases between. Germline V lookup: CDR1 MNHEY, CDR2 SVGAGI. The CDR3 is 15 residues long. In DNA, the CDR3 is TGTGCCAGCAGTTACTCGGGGGCGAGCAATCAGCCCCAGCATTTT. Protein product: CASSYSGASNQPQHF.

The chain has TRBV4-3 and TRBJ1-1, with a tentative D call TRBD1 (6 bases). V was cut by 4 bases and J by 4 bases, with 16 bases left in between. Germline V CDR1 and CDR2: LGHNA, YSLEER. The CDR3 loop spans 15 amino acids. CDR3 nucleotide sequence: TGCGCCAGCAGCCTACAGGGCCGAGGGGGCACTGAAGCTTTCTTT. It encodes CASSLQGRGGTEAFF.

The gene calls are TRBV5-1 and TRBJ2-7; TRBD1 matches 8 bases. Germline CDR1 reads SGHRS; CDR2 reads YFSETQ. This CDR3 is built from 15 residues. Trimming cost V 0 bases and J 3 bases; bases outside gene matches: 5. The CDR3 spells CASSLAGTGNYEQYF. The CDR3 region has the DNA TGCGCCAGCAGCTTGGCCGGGACAGGAAACTACGAGCAGTACTTC.

The chain joins TRBV6-5 to TRBJ2-4; possibly TRBD1 for D (5 bases). Germline lookup yields CDR1 MNHEY and CDR2 SVGAGI. The CDR3 spans 13 residues. Trimming left V 5 bases short and J 10 bases short, with 15 bases between. CDR3 in amino acids: CASSLEYRGIQYF. CDR3 nucleotide sequence: TGTGCCAGCAGTCTGGAATATAGGGGTATTCAGTACTTC.

In nucleotides, the CDR3 is TGTGCCAGCAGCATTAGCGGGGGGTTGAGCAATCAGCCCCAGCATTTT. As protein: CASSISGGLSNQPQHF. The V call is TRBV5-8, the J call TRBJ1-5; perhaps TRBD1 as D (5 bases). The length of the CDR3 is 16 residues. The germline V gene encodes CDR1 SGHTS and CDR2 YDEGEE. V was clipped by 4 bases and J by 1 base, with 15 bases between them. Looking up the rest from reference TRBV5-8 and TRBJ1-5 gives the full variable domain: EAGVTQSPTHLIKTRGQQATLRCSPISGHTSVYWYQQALGLGLQFLLWYDEGEERNRGNFPPRFSGRQFPNYSSELNVNALELEDSALYLCASSISGGLSNQPQHFGDGTRLSIL.

This chain uses TRBV25-1 with TRBJ1-2; 8 nucleotides align to TRBD1. With V trimmed by 4 bases and J by 8 bases, 21 bases remained unmatched. There are 18 residues in the CDR3. Germline CDR1 MGHDK, CDR2 SYGVNS. Here the CDR3 DNA reads TGTGCCAGCAGTGGCCCCGACCCTACAGGGGGGCACGTGAACGGCTACACCTTC. Encoded protein: CASSGPDPTGGHVNGYTF.

This clone came up a few times. The chain joins TRBV28 to TRBJ2-1; a possible D gene is TRBD2 (6 bases). Trimming pared 8 bases from V and 8 bases from J, leaving 19 bases between. The CDR3 loop spans 14 amino acids. In germline, CDR1 is MDHEN, CDR2 SYDVKM. Here the CDR3 reads CASLAGSLGDEQFF. The DNA of the CDR3 is TGTGCCAGCTTGGCGGGAAGCCTAGGGGATGAGCAGTTCTTC. Full variable domain (outside the CDR3, taken from reference TRBV28 and TRBJ2-1): DVKVTQSSRYLVKRTGEKVFLECVQDMDHENMFWYRQDPGLGLRLIYFSYDVKMKEKGDIPEGYSVSREKKERFSLILESASTNQTSMYLCASLAGSLGDEQFFGPGTRLTVL.

The rearrangement links TRBV4-1 to TRBJ1-1, with a weak D call TRBD1 (6 bases). This CDR3 spans 15 amino acids. In germline, CDR1 is MGHRA, CDR2 YSYEKL. Between the trimmed V and J ends, which lost 4 bases and 10 bases, there was a span of 22 bases. The CDR3 DNA sequence: TGCGCCAGCAGCCTAGGGTTGGGGGGGGGCGACGGAGCTTTCTTT. Protein sequence: CASSLGLGGGDGAFF.

The rearrangement joins TRBV4-1 to TRBJ1-5; D is uncertain. CDR1 and CDR2 (germline): MGHRA, YSYEKL. Trimming pared 1 base from V and 2 bases from J, leaving 12 bases between. This CDR3 region has 16 residues. For the CDR3, the DNA is TGCGCCAGCAGCCAAGGGGCAGGTACGGGCAATCAGCCCCAGCATTTT. As protein: CASSQGAGTGNQPQHF.

The chain links TRBV5-5 to TRBJ2-7; D unclear. V was shortened by 0 bases and J by 0 bases, with 7 bases between the two germline ends. Germline CDR1 SGHKS, CDR2 YYEKEE (reference sequence). The CDR3 spans 14 residues. The CDR3 nucleotides are TGTGCCAGCAGCTTGGAGCAGGCCTCCTACGAGCAGTACTTC. Its protein is CASSLEQASYEQYF.